The 31 T cell receptor beta chains below were found in one sample sequenced in a study of CD8+ T cells in alopecia areata. Treatment defined: oral pan-JAK inhibitor, 5-10 mg twice daily. The authors extracted RNA and reverse transcribed it into cDNA as the sequencing template. The assay was immunoSEQ multiplex PCR, and TCRdb's table has in-frame clones only and misses some. The table includes roughly 190,000 clones, just under 65% detected once. The sequencing here drew on CD4+ T cells sorted from blood, taken around week 49, from a patient treated with tofacitinib. The receptor set was obtained from a human donor with alopecia areata.

This clone was counted only a few times. The J gene is TRBJ1-5, the V gene TRBV29-1; 7 bases are shared with TRBD1. The CDR3 sequence is 13 residues long. Germline values: CDR1 SQVTM, CDR2 ANQGSEA. The V and J ends lost 7 bases and 7 bases, in that order; junction bases with no gene match: 10. The CDR3, as DNA: TGCAGCGCTGCACAGGGGATACAACAGCCCCAGCATTTT. This sequence encodes CSAAQGIQQPQHF.

The chain combines TRBV7-9 with TRBJ2-7; D call uncertain. The germline CDR1 and CDR2 sequences are SEHNR and FQNEAQ (reference sequence). V was pared by 2 bases and J by 2 bases, with 10 bases between. This CDR3 comprises 14 residues. Written as DNA, the CDR3 is TGTGCCAGCAGCTTAATAGCAGGTACCTACGAGCAGTACTTC. Its protein product is CASSLIAGTYEQYF.

Only one count was recorded for this clone. The V gene is TRBV2, the J gene TRBJ1-2; possibly TRBD1 for D (5 bases). CDR3 size: 15 residues. V gave up 7 bases and J gave up 4 bases, with 19 bases separating them. The V gene's germline CDR1 is SNHLY and CDR2 FYNNEI. This CDR3 is CASTYLGGDPYGYTF. The CDR3 coding sequence is TGTGCCAGCACTTACCTGGGAGGGGACCCCTATGGCTACACCTTC.

This clone is a singleton in its sample. DNA of the CDR3: TGTGCCAGCAGCTTGGTTTTGTGGGAGGGATCGAACTATGGCTACACCTTC. Translating it yields CASSLVLWEGSNYGYTF. The V gene is TRBV5-6, the J gene TRBJ1-2; D unresolved. In germline, CDR1 is SGHDT, CDR2 YYEEEE. Trimming removed 0 bases from V and 2 bases from J, with 17 bases in between. This CDR3 is built from 17 residues. Combining the CDR3 with reference TRBV5-6 and TRBJ1-2 gives the whole variable domain DAGVTQSPTHLIKTRGQQVTLRCSPKSGHDTVSWYQQALGQGPQFIFQYYEEEERQRGNFPDRFSGHQFPNYSSELNVNALLLGDSALYLCASSLVLWEGSNYGYTFGSGTRLTVV.

This clone turned up a few times. The chain uses TRBV13 and TRBJ2-3, with TRBD1 matching 9 bases. J lost 4 bases, V lost 5 bases, and 4 bases had no gene match. This CDR3 spans 14 amino acids. The germline V gene encodes CDR1 PRHDT and CDR2 FYEKMQ (reference sequence). This chain's CDR3 is CASSTRQGADTQYF. For the CDR3, the DNA is TGTGCCAGCAGCACCCGACAGGGGGCAGATACGCAGTATTTT.

The chain is built from TRBV5-1 and TRBJ2-7, with D possibly TRBD1 on 6 matching bases. Germline V lookup: CDR1 SGHRS, CDR2 YFSETQ. V lost 1 base and J lost 2, with 13 bases in between. The CDR3 is made up of 15 amino acids. This chain's CDR3 is CASSLRGTPTYEQYF. The CDR3 bases are TGCGCCAGCAGCTTGAGGGGGACACCCACCTACGAGCAGTACTTC. Using reference TRBV5-1 and TRBJ2-7 for the parts outside the CDR3, the full variable domain is KAGVTQTPRYLIKTRGQQVTLSCSPISGHRSVSWYQQTPGQGLQFLFEYFSETQRNKGNFPGRFSGRQFSNSRSEMNVSTLELGDSALYLCASSLRGTPTYEQYFGPGTRLTVT.

This clone turned up a few times. This sequence joins TRBV29-1 and TRBJ2-7; D could derive from TRBD1 or TRBD2 (6 bases each). V was clipped by 2 bases and J by 3 bases, with 14 bases between them. The CDR3 length is 14 residues. Germline V gives CDR1 SQVTM, CDR2 ANQGSEA. The CDR3, as DNA: TGCAGCGTTGAATCCCAAGGGGGGAACTACGAGCAGTACTTC. Encoded protein: CSVESQGGNYEQYF.

The table lists this clone with a count of one. V and J are TRBV29-1 and TRBJ1-2, with 7 bases that match TRBD1. The CDR3 sequence is 14 residues long. The germline CDR1 and CDR2 sequences are SQVTM and ANQGSEA. V lost 3 bases to trimming and J lost 2 bases; unmatched junction nucleotides: 6. CDR3 in amino acids: CSVERQGRNYGYTF. CDR3 bases: TGCAGCGTTGAGCGACAGGGACGGAACTATGGCTACACCTTC. Together with reference TRBV29-1 and TRBJ1-2, the CDR3 gives the full variable domain: SAVISQKPSRDICQRGTSLTIQCQVDSQVTMMFWYRQQPGQSLTLIATANQGSEATYESGFVIDKFPISRPNLTFSTLTVSNMSPEDSSIYLCSVERQGRNYGYTFGSGTRLTVV.

DNA of the CDR3: TGTGCCAGCAGCGTGCTAGCGGGGAAGAGGACGCAGTATTTT. Protein sequence: CASSVLAGKRTQYF. The rearrangement uses TRBV5-6 and TRBJ2-3; 9 bases are a match to TRBD2. The CDR3 consists of 14 residues. Trimming at V came to 4 bases and at J to 9 bases, leaving 9 bases not matched to a gene. Germline lookup yields CDR1 SGHDT and CDR2 YYEEEE.

The gene calls are TRBV28 and TRBJ2-7; 9 bases align to TRBD2. Germline V gene data show CDR1 as MDHEN and CDR2 as SYDVKM. Losses at the gene ends were 4 bases for V and 5 bases for J; bases not matched to a gene: 6. This CDR3 spans 14 amino acids. The CDR3 region is CASSYVAGAHEQYF. CDR3 DNA sequence: TGTGCCAGCAGTTACGTAGCGGGGGCTCACGAGCAGTACTTC.

The chain has TRBV20-1 and TRBJ2-5, with D perhaps TRBD2 (5 bases). The CDR3 runs 11 residues. The V end was cut by 3 bases, the J end by 5 bases, with 7 bases between. Looked up from germline, CDR1 is DFQATT and CDR2 is SNEGSKA (reference sequence). The DNA for the CDR3 is TGCAGTGCTAGGAGGGTCGAGACCCAGTACTTC. The encoded protein is CSARRVETQYF.

The chain joins TRBV18 to TRBJ1-2, with D possibly TRBD1 on 5 matching bases. Germline V gene data show CDR1 as KGHSH and CDR2 as LQKENI. The CDR3 consists of 12 residues. The V gene lost 3 bases and the J gene lost 13 bases, with 15 bases spanning the gap. The CDR3 loop is CASSPSGGVVTF. CDR3 nucleotide sequence: TGTGCCAGCTCACCGAGTGGAGGGGTTGTCACCTTC. Complete variable domain (other parts from reference TRBV18 and TRBJ1-2): NAGVMQNPRHLVRRRGQEARLRCSPMKGHSHVYWYRQLPEEGLKFMVYLQKENIIDESGMPKERFSAEFPKEGPSILRIQQVVRGDSAAYFCASSPSGGVVTFGSGTRLTVV.

This clone appeared a single time. CDR3 sequence (DNA): TGTGCCTGGAGTGTAATCGGGCAGGGTTACGAAAAACTGTTTTTT. This encodes CAWSVIGQGYEKLFF. The V gene is TRBV30, the J gene TRBJ1-4; D is possibly TRBD1 (5 bases). CDR1 GTSNPN and CDR2 SVGIG come from the germline V gene (reference sequence). This CDR3 has 15 amino acids. Trimming removed 0 bases from V and 8 bases from J, with 16 bases in between.

J is TRBJ2-3 and V is TRBV15; 7 nucleotides align to TRBD1. CDR1 and CDR2 (germline): LNHNV, YYDKDF (reference sequence). The CDR3 consists of 13 residues. Trimming removed 0 bases from V and 13 bases from J; junction bases left unmatched: 7. For the CDR3, the DNA is TGTGCCACCAGCAGAGATCCGAGGACAGGAGAGTATTTT. Amino acid sequence: CATSRDPRTGEYF.

With regard to this clone: Other DNA sequences in the same sample also yield this CDR3. The chain links TRBV5-1 to TRBJ1-5; possibly TRBD1 for D (5 bases). This CDR3 comprises 13 residues. Trimming removed 5 bases from V and 5 bases from J, with 11 bases in between. Germline V gives CDR1 SGHRS, CDR2 YFSETQ. CDR3 protein: CASSLGGDQPQHF. DNA of the CDR3: TGCGCCAGCAGTCTCGGAGGGGATCAGCCCCAGCATTTT.

CDR3 region: CASSDGTGGRGQFF. The CDR3 DNA follows: TGTGCCAGCAGTGACGGGACAGGGGGCAGGGGGCAGTTCTTC. V usage is TRBV6-1 and J usage is TRBJ2-1; TRBD1 matches 12 bases. Germline values: CDR1 MNHNS, CDR2 SASEGT. Germline trimming cut 3 bases from V and 12 bases from J; bases unmatched to any gene: 6. CDR3 length: 14 amino acids.

The rearrangement links TRBV5-6 to TRBJ1-2, with D unclear. Trimming removed 3 bases from V and 6 bases from J, with 12 bases in between. Germline loops: CDR1 SGHDT, CDR2 YYEEEE. CDR3 length: 13 residues. The CDR3 region is CASSWAGVHGYTF. CDR3 nucleotide sequence: TGTGCCAGCAGCTGGGCGGGAGTGCATGGCTACACCTTC.

DNA of the CDR3: TGTGCCAGCACCAACCGGGACAGAAGTTTCACAGATACGCAGTATTTT. Translation: CASTNRDRSFTDTQYF. The chain joins TRBV5-6 to TRBJ2-3; 7 nucleotides align to TRBD1. In germline, CDR1 is SGHDT, CDR2 YYEEEE. The V segment lost 6 bases and the J segment 2 bases; nucleotides outside the gene matches: 12. The CDR3 runs 16 residues.

CDR3 sequence reads: CASSGPLRIQYF. CDR3 nucleotides: TGTGCCAGTAGTGGTCCCCTTAGGATTCAGTACTTC. V is TRBV19 and J is TRBJ2-4; D unresolved. V was clipped by 5 bases and J by 10 bases, with 12 bases between them. Germline CDR1 LNHDA, CDR2 SQIVND (reference sequence). The CDR3 contains 12 residues.

The chain employs TRBV29-1 and TRBJ2-3; 8 nucleotides agree with TRBD2. The CDR3 is made up of 15 amino acids. From germline, CDR1 is SQVTM and CDR2 ANQGSEA. V shed 5 bases, J shed 1 base, and the junction held 8 bases outside the gene matches. CDR3 in DNA: TGCAGCGTTTTACCAGGGACTAGTCGCACAGATACGCAGTATTTT. Translating gives CSVLPGTSRTDTQYF.

The chain joins TRBV5-1 to TRBJ1-2; 10 bases are shared with TRBD1. Germline V gene lookup returns CDR1 SGHRS and CDR2 YFSETQ. The V and J ends lost 4 bases and 6 bases, in that order; junction bases with no gene match: 3. The CDR3 covers 13 residues. The CDR3 DNA sequence: TGCGCCAGCAGCACGGGGACAGGGGATGGCTACACCTTC. It is translated as CASSTGTGDGYTF.

The chain has TRBV7-6 and TRBJ1-1, with unresolved D. The V and J ends lost 5 bases and 1 base respectively, with 14 bases between them. This CDR3 is built from 15 residues. Looked up from germline, CDR1 is SGHVS and CDR2 is FNYEAQ. CDR3 bases: TGTGCCAGCAGCCTCGGTTCGGCCTCGAACACTGAAGCTTTCTTT. Encoded protein: CASSLGSASNTEAFF. Combining the CDR3 with reference TRBV7-6 and TRBJ1-1 gives the whole variable domain GAGVSQSPRYKVTKRGQDVALRCDPISGHVSLYWYRQALGQGPEFLTYFNYEAQQDKSGLPNDRFSAERPEGSISTLTIQRTEQRDSAMYRCASSLGSASNTEAFFGQGTRLTVV.

This clone appeared a few times. The chain is built from TRBV29-1 and TRBJ1-1; tentative D call: TRBD1 (6 bases). CDR1 is SQVTM and CDR2 is ANQGSEA in the germline V gene. V was cut by 6 bases and J by 5 bases, with 13 bases left in between. CDR3 length: 12 amino acids. The DNA for the CDR3 is TGCAGCGTCAGGGGAATTGGGACTGAAGCTTTCTTT. Amino acids: CSVRGIGTEAFF.

The chain couples TRBV10-2 to TRBJ2-5; D is possibly TRBD2 (5 bases). The CDR3 spans 15 residues. Looked up from germline, CDR1 is WSHSY and CDR2 is SAAADI. V was shortened by 5 bases and J by 2 bases, with 15 bases between the two germline ends. In DNA form, the CDR3 reads TGCGCCAGCAGTTCCGGGATCCAACTTCAAGAGACCCAGTACTTC. This sequence encodes CASSSGIQLQETQYF.

The chain recombines TRBV4-3 with TRBJ2-1; 9 nucleotides match TRBD1. The CDR3 sequence is 18 residues long. In germline, CDR1 is LGHNA, CDR2 YSLEER. V lost 4 bases and J lost 2; bases outside the gene matches: 12. The CDR3, as DNA: TGCGCCAGCAGCCGACAAGGGTCGGGACAGGGCCCCTACAATGAGCAGTTCTTC. Amino acid sequence: CASSRQGSGQGPYNEQFF.

V gene TRBV7-3 combines with J gene TRBJ1-2, with no clear D. Trimming left V 4 bases short and J 8 bases short, with 14 bases between. Germline V CDR1 and CDR2: SGHTA, FQGTGA. The CDR3 contains 13 residues. The CDR3 region has the DNA TGTGCCAGCAGCTCGACGGCGAGTGGCGGCTACACCTTC. Translation: CASSSTASGGYTF.

A few counts support this clone. The chain combines TRBV4-3 with TRBJ2-1; no firm D call. Looked up from germline, CDR1 is LGHNA and CDR2 is YSLEER. The CDR3 covers 13 residues. V dropped 4 bases and J dropped 9 bases, with 13 bases sitting between them. In DNA form, the CDR3 reads TGCGCCAGCAGCCCCAAGGCGCAGGTTGAGCAGTTCTTC. Translated: CASSPKAQVEQFF.

The genes are TRBV5-1 and TRBJ2-7; D is possibly TRBD1 (7 bases). This CDR3 spans 16 amino acids. The V gene lost 4 bases and the J gene lost 6 bases, with 23 bases spanning the gap. Germline V gene lookup returns CDR1 SGHRS and CDR2 YFSETQ. CDR3 in amino acids: CASSPPRPGGRGEQYF. The CDR3 DNA follows: TGCGCCAGCAGCCCACCACGTCCAGGGGGGAGAGGCGAGCAGTACTTC.

The chain uses TRBV28 and TRBJ1-1; no clear D gene. This CDR3 spans 12 amino acids. Germline values: CDR1 MDHEN, CDR2 SYDVKM. Trimming took off 9 bases at V and 10 bases at J, with 18 bases between the two ends. The CDR3 loop reads CASTTPQAGAFF. As DNA, the CDR3 is TGTGCCAGTACCACTCCCCAGGCGGGAGCTTTCTTT.

The CDR3 region is CASSLARRQENTEAFF. CDR3 sequence (DNA): TGTGCCAGCAGCTTAGCGCGTCGACAAGAGAACACTGAAGCTTTCTTT. The chain uses TRBV7-2 and TRBJ1-1, with no clear D. CDR1 and CDR2 (germline): SGHTA, FQGNSA. Trimming removed 0 bases from V and 1 base from J, with 12 bases in between. This CDR3 has 16 amino acids.

This clone was detected ten times or more. J is TRBJ2-7 and V is TRBV10-3; TRBD1 agrees at 9 bases. V lost 5 bases and J lost 3; bases outside the gene matches: 8. Germline loops: CDR1 ENHRY, CDR2 SYGVKD. The length of the CDR3 is 15 residues. The CDR3 region is CAISSTTGGGYEQYF. DNA of the CDR3: TGTGCCATCAGTTCAACCACAGGGGGCGGCTACGAGCAGTACTTC.